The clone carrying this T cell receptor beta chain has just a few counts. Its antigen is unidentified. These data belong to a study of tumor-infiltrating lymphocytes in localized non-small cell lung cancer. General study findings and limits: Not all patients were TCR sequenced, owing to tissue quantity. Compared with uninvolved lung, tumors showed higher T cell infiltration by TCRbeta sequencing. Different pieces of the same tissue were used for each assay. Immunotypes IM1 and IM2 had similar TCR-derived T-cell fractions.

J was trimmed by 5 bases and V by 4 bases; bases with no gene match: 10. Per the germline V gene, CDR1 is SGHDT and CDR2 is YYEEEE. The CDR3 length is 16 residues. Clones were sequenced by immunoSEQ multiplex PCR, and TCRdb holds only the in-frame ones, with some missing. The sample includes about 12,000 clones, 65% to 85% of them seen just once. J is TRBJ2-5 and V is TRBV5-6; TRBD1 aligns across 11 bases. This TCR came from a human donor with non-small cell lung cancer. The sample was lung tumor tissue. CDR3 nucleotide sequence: TGTGCCAGCAGCCTGAGCCTGGGACAGGGGGTTGAGACCCAGTACTTC. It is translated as CASSLSLGQGVETQYF.